One and the same sample provided the 19 T cell receptor beta chains below, sequenced in a study of T cell responses to AZD1222 COVID-19 vaccine. TCRdb keeps only in-frame clones here, not all; method: immunoSEQ multiplex PCR. The table shows 180,000 or so clones, with 90% to 95% occurring only once. This specimen was peripheral blood, taken 28 days after the second AZD1222 dose. The receptors were gathered from an adult who received the AZD1222 COVID-19 vaccine.

V usage is TRBV6-5 and J usage is TRBJ1-1, with D maybe TRBD1 (6 bases). V was clipped by 6 bases and J by 4 bases, with 15 bases between them. Germline V CDR1 and CDR2: MNHEY, SVGAGI. The CDR3 spans 14 residues. The CDR3 sequence is CASRAQGRTTEAFF. CDR3 DNA: TGTGCCAGCAGAGCTCAGGGGAGGACCACTGAAGCTTTCTTT.

This clone is a singleton in its sample. The chain recombines TRBV5-4 with TRBJ2-2, with no clear D. Germline loops: CDR1 SGHNT, CDR2 YYREEE (reference sequence). The CDR3 sequence is 14 residues long. V was clipped by 0 bases and J by 9 bases, with 12 bases between them. Here the CDR3 DNA reads TGTGCCAGCAGCTTGGGCCCCTTCGCAAGGGAGCTGTTTTTT. The encoded protein is CASSLGPFARELFF.

The chain uses TRBV23-1 and TRBJ2-3; D tentatively reads TRBD1 or TRBD2 (6 bases each). TRBV23-1 is an ORF; its function is uncertain. This CDR3 has 15 amino acids. V shed 9 bases and J shed 3 bases, with 19 bases lying between them. CDR3 in DNA: TGCGCCAGGCTTAGGACGGGGGCACGGACAGATACGCAGTATTTT. Translating gives CARLRTGARTDTQYF.

This sequence joins TRBV7-2 and TRBJ2-7; 11 nucleotides align to TRBD2. CDR1 and CDR2 (germline): SGHTA, FQGNSA. Losses at the gene ends were 3 bases for V and 0 bases for J; bases not matched to a gene: 7. This CDR3 region has 17 residues. CDR3 DNA sequence: TGTGCCAGCAGCTTCGGGACTAGCGGAACTTCCTCCTACGAGCAGTACTTC. It specifies CASSFGTSGTSSYEQYF.

This clone has just one count. The chain links TRBV7-3 to TRBJ2-7; 13 bases match TRBD2. Looked up from germline, CDR1 is SGHTA and CDR2 is FQGTGA. V shed 4 bases and J 4 bases; nucleotides not matched to a gene: 7. The length of the CDR3 is 16 residues. CDR3 protein: CASSSRLAGGQYEQYF. The CDR3 region has the DNA TGTGCCAGCAGCTCGCGACTAGCGGGAGGCCAGTACGAGCAGTACTTC.

The genes are TRBV30 and TRBJ1-2; D gene uncertain. Trimming cost V 5 bases and J 4 bases, with 14 bases left between them. The CDR3 totals 13 residues. The germline gives CDR1 GTSNPN, CDR2 SVGIG (reference sequence). The DNA of the CDR3 is TGTGCCTGGGGTCCCGGAAAGAGCTATGGCTACACCTTC. This gives the protein CAWGPGKSYGYTF.

This sequence joins TRBV25-1 and TRBJ1-4; D unresolved. Germline V gene data show CDR1 as MGHDK and CDR2 as SYGVNS. Trimming cost V 0 bases and J 3 bases, with 5 bases left between them. This CDR3 contains 14 residues. The CDR3 DNA reads TGTGCCAGCAGTGAATACAGCGCTAATGAAAAACTGTTTTTT. This gives the protein CASSEYSANEKLFF.

The chain uses TRBV6-2 or TRBV6-3 and TRBJ1-4, with TRBD1 identical over 7 bases. CDR1 is MNHEY, CDR2 SVGEGT, per germline. V gave up 4 bases and J gave up 6 bases; unmatched junction bases: 14. This CDR3 comprises 17 residues. CDR3 nucleotides: TGTGCCAGCAGTTCCTCCCCTTCGACAGGGTGGGATGAAAAACTGTTTTTT. Amino acid sequence: CASSSSPSTGWDEKLFF.

The rearrangement links TRBV14 to TRBJ1-1; TRBD1 is a possible D gene (6 bases). The length of the CDR3 is 13 residues. Germline values: CDR1 SGHDN, CDR2 FVKESK. V was trimmed by 8 bases and J by 0 bases, leaving 10 bases between them. The CDR3 DNA is TGTGCCAGCGGACAGTTCATGAACACTGAAGCTTTCTTT. It translates to CASGQFMNTEAFF.

The V call is TRBV19, the J call TRBJ2-7; D unresolved. Germline V gene data show CDR1 as LNHDA and CDR2 as SQIVND (reference sequence). V shed 6 bases and J shed 3 bases, with 12 bases lying between them. The CDR3 covers 13 residues. The CDR3 DNA is TGTGCCAGTAGATCGACGGCCCGCTACGAGCAGTACTTC. Amino acid sequence: CASRSTARYEQYF.

The rearrangement joins TRBV19 to TRBJ1-2; weak D call: TRBD1 (6 bases). Germline CDR1 LNHDA, CDR2 SQIVND (reference sequence). The CDR3 is 13 residues long. Between the trimmed V and J ends, which lost 4 bases and 3 bases, there was a span of 9 bases. The CDR3 sequence is CASSRAGDYGYTF. DNA for the CDR3: TGTGCCAGTAGTAGGGCAGGGGACTATGGCTACACCTTC.

As to this clone: This specimen includes other DNA sequences encoding the same CDR3. This chain joins TRBV30 and TRBJ1-2; no reliable D call. CDR3 length: 11 amino acids. From germline, CDR1 is GTSNPN and CDR2 SVGIG (reference sequence). Trimming shortened V by 0 bases and J by 8 bases, and 7 bases separated the two germline ends. The CDR3 protein is CAWSVGGGYTF. In nucleotides, the CDR3 is TGTGCCTGGAGTGTTGGAGGGGGCTACACCTTC.

The gene calls are TRBV29-1 and TRBJ2-7; 7 positions match TRBD2. The ends lost 3 bases at V and 2 bases at J; junction bases unmatched: 4. This CDR3 region has 13 residues. Germline V gene lookup returns CDR1 SQVTM and CDR2 ANQGSEA. Here the CDR3 reads CSVDGGSTYEQYF. The CDR3 DNA sequence: TGCAGCGTTGACGGCGGGAGCACCTACGAGCAGTACTTC.

The CDR3 loop reads CASSQGPEIGTQYF. For the CDR3, the DNA is TGTGCCAGCAGCCAAGGTCCTGAAATAGGGACCCAGTACTTC. The J gene is TRBJ2-5, the V gene TRBV14, with D uncertain. CDR1 is SGHDN, CDR2 FVKESK, per germline. The ends were cut back, 1 base at V and 7 bases at J, with 13 bases in the middle. The CDR3 covers 14 residues.

J is TRBJ2-2 and V is TRBV5-1; D is uncertain. V was shortened by 0 bases and J by 8 bases, with 11 bases between the two germline ends. CDR1 and CDR2 (germline): SGHRS, YFSETQ. The CDR3 contains 14 residues. CDR3 region: CASSLAYGPGELFF. CDR3 sequence (DNA): TGCGCCAGCAGCTTGGCCTACGGACCGGGGGAGCTGTTTTTT. The whole variable domain, filled in from reference TRBV5-1 and TRBJ2-2, reads KAGVTQTPRYLIKTRGQQVTLSCSPISGHRSVSWYQQTPGQGLQFLFEYFSETQRNKGNFPGRFSGRQFSNSRSEMNVSTLELGDSALYLCASSLAYGPGELFFGEGSRLTVL.

V usage is TRBV7-2 and J usage is TRBJ1-5; D might be TRBD1 (6 bases). Germline V gene sequence: CDR1 SGHTA, CDR2 FQGNSA. Trimming shortened V by 4 bases and J by 6 bases, and 10 bases separated the two germline ends. The CDR3 length is 13 residues. The CDR3 is CASSYEGGQPQHF. In DNA form, the CDR3 reads TGTGCCAGCAGCTACGAGGGGGGTCAGCCCCAGCATTTT.

This clone was found once. J is TRBJ1-1 and V is TRBV30; weak D call: TRBD1 (5 bases). Trimming stripped 0 bases from V and 3 bases from J, with 11 bases between. There are 14 residues in the CDR3. Germline CDR1 reads GTSNPN; CDR2 reads SVGIG (reference sequence). CDR3 DNA: TGTGCCTGGAGTGTACCAGGGTCGTACACTGAAGCTTTCTTT. This sequence encodes CAWSVPGSYTEAFF.

The rearrangement links TRBV21-1 to TRBJ2-1. TRBV21-1 is a documented pseudogene. The CDR3 extends over 10 amino acids. CDR3 in DNA: TGTGCCAGCGGTTACAATGAGCAGTTCTTC. As protein: CASGYNEQFF.

The chain uses TRBV3-1 (or the pseudogene TRBV3-2) and TRBJ1-1; the D gene is possibly TRBD1 (5 bases). This CDR3 spans 14 amino acids. V dropped 4 bases and J dropped 5 bases, with 14 bases sitting between them. The germline V gene has CDR1 LGHDT and CDR2 YNNKEL (reference sequence). This CDR3 is CASSRLREGTEAFF. CDR3 DNA sequence: TGTGCCAGCAGCCGCCTCAGGGAGGGGACTGAAGCTTTCTTT.